This entry lists 27 T cell receptor beta chains sequenced from one sample in a study of blood T cells in healthy people across ages. Primed by a sample-barcoded 5' primer and a J-beta primer mix, a second PCR proceeded for about 7 to 11 cycles. One entry per CDR3 protein results from TCRdb running MiXCR on the 5' RACE reads. The table lists 650,000 to 700,000 distinct CDR3 sequences, about 32% of them singletons. The sample taken for sequencing was blood. These receptors came from an elderly woman in good health.

This clonotype came up many times. The rearrangement uses TRBV3-1 and TRBJ2-5; D is possibly TRBD1 or TRBD2 (5 bases each). V lost 4 bases, J lost 4 bases, and 19 bases lay in between. This CDR3 comprises 16 residues. Per germline, CDR1 LGHDT and CDR2 YNNKEL (reference sequence). CDR3 DNA: TGTGCCAGCAGCCCCCGCCAGGGAGCGAAGGGAGAGACCCAGTACTTC. It translates to CASSPRQGAKGETQYF.

About this clonotype: Being one base from a much bigger clone, this may be a read error. The rearrangement uses TRBV20-1 and TRBJ2-7; 13 nucleotides match TRBD2. The J call may not be correct, given that the DNA end is closer to TRBJ2-5. Germline values: CDR1 DFQATT, CDR2 SNEGSKA (reference sequence). The CDR3 consists of 16 residues. The DNA for the CDR3 is TGCAGTGCCCCCCCACTAGCGGGGGGGCCGGAAAGGACCCAGTACTTC. This gives the protein CSAPPLAGGPERTQYF.

CDR3 nucleotides: TGTGCCAGCAGTTACTCCGGGGCGTACAATGAGCAGTTCTTC. Encoded protein: CASSYSGAYNEQFF. V and J are TRBV6-5 and TRBJ2-1; TRBD1 or TRBD2 may be the D gene (5 bases each). This CDR3 is built from 14 residues. From germline, CDR1 is MNHEY and CDR2 SVGAGI. Trimming stripped 0 bases from V and 4 bases from J, with 7 bases between.

This clonotype has a count of ten or more. The chain employs TRBV7-6 and TRBJ2-5, with TRBD2 matching over 10 bases. Per the germline V gene, CDR1 is SGHVS and CDR2 is FNYEAQ. This CDR3 contains 14 residues. V shed 3 bases, J shed 3 bases, and the junction held 1 base outside the gene matches. The CDR3 protein is CASSFLAGEETQYF. For the CDR3, the DNA is TGTGCCAGCAGCTTCCTAGCGGGGGAAGAGACCCAGTACTTC.

The chain recombines TRBV12-3 or TRBV12-4 with TRBJ2-1; D tentatively reads TRBD1 or TRBD2 (5 bases each). This CDR3 spans 14 amino acids. Deletions cut 6 bases from V and 6 bases from J, with 15 bases between. In DNA, the CDR3 is TGTGCCAGCAGCCCGACAGCTAGCAGCAATGAGCAGTTCTTC. Its protein is CASSPTASSNEQFF.

At least ten counts were recorded for this clonotype. V gene TRBV6-6 combines with J gene TRBJ1-2, with no clear D. V dropped 0 bases and J dropped 6 bases, with 8 bases sitting between them. The CDR3 runs to 13 residues. The germline gives CDR1 MNHNY, CDR2 SVGAGI (reference sequence). The CDR3 region is CASSYSIQDGYTF. DNA for the CDR3: TGTGCCAGCAGTTACTCTATTCAGGATGGCTACACCTTC.

As for this clonotype: A much larger clone is a single base away; this may be a read error. The chain combines TRBV24-1 with TRBJ2-7; 9 positions match TRBD1. Germline CDR1 is KGHDR and CDR2 is SFDVKD. V dropped 7 bases and J dropped 7; count of bases not matched to a gene: 10. The CDR3 consists of 14 residues. CDR3 amino acids: CATRENRGLNEQYF. The DNA of the CDR3 is TGTGCCACCAGGGAAAACAGGGGGCTTAATGAGCAGTACTTC.

This clonotype was counted a few times. A clone one base away is much larger, so this may be a read error. The V gene is TRBV20-1, the J gene TRBJ2-7, with TRBD2 as a possible D gene (5 bases). This CDR3 region has 11 residues. Trimming pared 6 bases from V and 7 bases from J, leaving 13 bases between. CDR1 is DFQATT, CDR2 SNEGSKA, per germline (reference sequence). The CDR3 region has the DNA TGCAGTGCCGACCCGGGGAATGAGCAGTACTTC. As protein: CSADPGNEQYF.

A word on this clonotype: This may come from a read error, since a much larger clone is one base off. The chain combines TRBV11-1 with TRBJ2-5, with 13 bases that match TRBD2. Germline CDR1 and CDR2: SGHAT and FQDESV (reference sequence). V dropped 5 bases and J dropped 13; count of bases not matched to a gene: 10. CDR3 length: 14 amino acids. CDR3 region: CASSGTSGGASGYF. DNA for the CDR3: TGTGCCAGCAGCGGTACTAGCGGGGGGGCGAGCGGGTACTTC.

This clonotype was seen at least ten times. This rearrangement joins TRBV27 to TRBJ2-1, with TRBD1 as a possible D gene (5 bases). The V gene's germline CDR1 is MNHEY and CDR2 SMNVEV (reference sequence). The length of the CDR3 is 17 residues. Trimming took off 1 base at V and 5 bases at J, with 18 bases between the two ends. The CDR3 here is CASSLFGDAKGNNEQFF. The CDR3 DNA follows: TGTGCCAGCAGTTTATTTGGAGACGCTAAGGGGAACAATGAGCAGTTCTTC.

As for this clonotype: Since a much larger clone is just one base distant, this may be a read error. The gene calls are TRBV30 and TRBJ2-1; TRBD1 is a possible D gene (5 bases). Germline V gives CDR1 GTSNPN, CDR2 SVGIG (reference sequence). The V end was cut by 0 bases, the J end by 9 bases, with 12 bases between. The length of the CDR3 is 13 residues. The CDR3 protein is CAWSVQASGEQFF. CDR3 sequence (DNA): TGTGCCTGGAGTGTACAGGCCTCGGGTGAGCAGTTCTTC.

A word on this clonotype: A much bigger clone sits one base away, suggesting this may be a read error. The chain links TRBV18 to TRBJ2-4, with TRBD1 matching 8 bases. The J call may be faulty, since TRBJ2-7 better matches the DNA end. The CDR3 contains 15 residues. CDR1 KGHSH and CDR2 LQKENI come from the germline V gene. The CDR3 loop reads CASSPRTGKDYEQYF. DNA for the CDR3: TGTGCCAGCTCACCCCGGACAGGGAAAGACTACGAGCAGTACTTC.

The rearrangement uses TRBV4-2 and TRBJ2-3, with 9 positions matching TRBD2. From germline, CDR1 is LGHNA and CDR2 YNFKEQ. The trim removed 0 bases at V and 2 bases at J, leaving 9 bases unmatched. CDR3 length: 18 amino acids. CDR3 loop: CASSQEEGGGASTDTQYF. The CDR3 DNA reads TGTGCCAGCAGCCAAGAAGAGGGCGGGGGGGCCTCCACAGATACGCAGTATTTT.

This clonotype was seen a few times. The chain carries TRBV7-2 and TRBJ2-7; 12 bases fit TRBD1. Germline lookup yields CDR1 SGHTA and CDR2 FQGNSA. V gave up 5 bases and J gave up 4 bases; unmatched junction bases: 6. The CDR3 totals 15 residues. The CDR3 loop is CASSGGTGGRYEQYF. For the CDR3, the DNA is TGTGCCAGCAGCGGAGGGACAGGGGGCCGGTACGAGCAGTACTTC.

Many counts were recorded for this clonotype. The chain uses TRBV20-1 and TRBJ2-3; no firm D call. The CDR3 is 13 residues long. CDR1 is DFQATT and CDR2 is SNEGSKA in the germline V gene (reference sequence). Deletions cut 6 bases from V and 6 bases from J, with 16 bases between. Written as DNA, the CDR3 is TGCAGTGCAGAGATATCGCCGAAGGATACGCAGTATTTT. Its translation: CSAEISPKDTQYF.

Concerning this clonotype itself: A much larger clone sits a single nucleotide away, making a read error possible. The chain has TRBV7-9 and TRBJ1-1; D is perhaps TRBD1 (6 bases). Germline CDR1 SEHNR, CDR2 FQNEAQ (reference sequence). The CDR3 length is 13 residues. The CDR3 DNA follows: TGTGCCAGTGACCCCGGGCGGGACACTAAAGCTTTCTTT. Translating gives CASDPGRDTKAFF.

This clonotype was observed at least ten times. The J gene is TRBJ2-1, the V gene TRBV9, with 7 positions matching TRBD1. Germline values: CDR1 SGDLS, CDR2 YYNGEE. The CDR3 covers 14 residues. The V segment lost 7 bases and the J segment 6 bases; nucleotides outside the gene matches: 10. This chain's CDR3 is CASDRDGWANEQFF. The CDR3 bases are TGTGCCAGCGACAGGGATGGATGGGCCAATGAGCAGTTCTTC.

This clonotype was observed at least ten times. This rearrangement joins TRBV5-1 to TRBJ2-7; 12 nucleotides agree with TRBD1. The V gene end was trimmed by 4 bases and the J gene end by 4 bases; junction bases not matched to a gene: 6. CDR1 SGHRS and CDR2 YFSETQ come from the germline V gene. The CDR3 is 15 residues long. This chain's CDR3 is CASSSGTGGVYEQYF. CDR3 nucleotide sequence: TGCGCCAGCAGCAGCGGGACAGGGGGCGTTTACGAGCAGTACTTC.

A word on this clonotype: Just one base apart from a much larger clone, this may be a read error. CDR3 sequence: CSASPLAGGYNEQYF. The CDR3 nucleotides are TGCAGTGCTAGCCCTCTAGCGGGGGGCTACAATGAGCAGTACTTC. The chain couples TRBV20-1 to TRBJ2-5; 11 bases map to TRBD2. Unmatched junction bases numbered 14, after V lost 3 bases and J lost 11 bases. Germline CDR1 is DFQATT and CDR2 is SNEGSKA (reference sequence). The CDR3 covers 15 residues.

On this clonotype itself: One junction end disagrees with the germline gene, perhaps due to a read error. V and J are TRBV29-1 and TRBJ2-3, with 11 positions matching TRBD1. The CDR3 length is 14 residues. Germline values: CDR1 SQVTM, CDR2 ANQGSEA. The CDR3 spells CCVKGQGGADTQYF. Written as DNA, the CDR3 is TGCTGCGTCAAGGGACAGGGGGGTGCAGATACGCAGTATTTT.

The chain combines TRBV6-6 with TRBJ1-1; D is unresolved. V was trimmed by 0 bases and J by 5 bases, leaving 10 bases between them. The CDR3 covers 14 residues. In germline, CDR1 is MNHNY, CDR2 SVGAGI (reference sequence). CDR3 sequence reads: CASSYSPEGTEAFF. Here the CDR3 DNA reads TGTGCCAGCAGTTACTCCCCTGAGGGAACTGAAGCTTTCTTT.

This clonotype was picked up many times. The V and J genes are TRBV30 and TRBJ1-2; D is ambiguous. Trimming cost V 7 bases and J 4 bases, with 16 bases left between them. The CDR3 length is 13 residues. Germline CDR1 reads GTSNPN; CDR2 reads SVGIG (reference sequence). In nucleotides, the CDR3 is TGTGCCTTCGACCCTGGAGTTGCCTATGGCTACACCTTC. Its translation is CAFDPGVAYGYTF.

This clonotype was seen at least ten times. The chain joins TRBV20-1 to TRBJ2-1, with D perhaps given as TRBD1 or TRBD2 (5 bases each). The germline gives CDR1 DFQATT, CDR2 SNEGSKA (reference sequence). V was shortened by 1 base and J by 2 bases, with 12 bases between the two germline ends. CDR3 length: 15 residues. In DNA form, the CDR3 reads TGCAGTGCTAGAGGTCCCGGGGCTCCCTACAATGAGCAGTTCTTC. Translation gives CSARGPGAPYNEQFF.

The table lists this clonotype with a few counts. This sequence joins TRBV7-3 and TRBJ1-6, with D unclear. The length of the CDR3 is 14 residues. Germline V gene lookup returns CDR1 SGHTA and CDR2 FQGTGA. Trimming left V 2 bases short and J 8 bases short, with 10 bases between. For the CDR3, the DNA is TGTGCCAGCAGCTTACGAGCGGACGATTCACCCCTCCACTTT. The encoded protein is CASSLRADDSPLHF.

On this clonotype itself: One end of the junction varies from germline; a read error may be responsible. The gene calls are TRBV5-1 and TRBJ1-1, with 8 bases aligning to TRBD1. This CDR3 region has 15 residues. The germline CDR1 and CDR2 sequences are SGHRS and YFSETQ. As DNA, the CDR3 is TGCGCCAACAGCTCACTGACAGGGGCTGGCACTGAAGCTTTCTTT. Amino acid sequence: CANSSLTGAGTEAFF.

V usage is TRBV20-1 and J usage is TRBJ2-5; 8 positions match TRBD1. The end of the DNA is better explained by TRBJ2-7, so the J call may be wrong. CDR1 DFQATT and CDR2 SNEGSKA come from the germline V gene (reference sequence). This CDR3 region has 13 residues. CDR3 sequence (DNA): TGCAGTGCTCAGGACAGGGTGGGCTACGAGCAGTACTTC. Translating it yields CSAQDRVGYEQYF.

The table lists this clonotype with many counts. The chain joins TRBV5-6 to TRBJ2-5; D not certain. CDR1 is SGHDT and CDR2 is YYEEEE in the germline V gene. The V end was cut by 4 bases, the J end by 4 bases, with 11 bases between. CDR3 length: 13 amino acids. As DNA, the CDR3 is TGTGCCAGCAGCCAAGGCGATTTAGAGACCCAGTACTTC. Translating it yields CASSQGDLETQYF.